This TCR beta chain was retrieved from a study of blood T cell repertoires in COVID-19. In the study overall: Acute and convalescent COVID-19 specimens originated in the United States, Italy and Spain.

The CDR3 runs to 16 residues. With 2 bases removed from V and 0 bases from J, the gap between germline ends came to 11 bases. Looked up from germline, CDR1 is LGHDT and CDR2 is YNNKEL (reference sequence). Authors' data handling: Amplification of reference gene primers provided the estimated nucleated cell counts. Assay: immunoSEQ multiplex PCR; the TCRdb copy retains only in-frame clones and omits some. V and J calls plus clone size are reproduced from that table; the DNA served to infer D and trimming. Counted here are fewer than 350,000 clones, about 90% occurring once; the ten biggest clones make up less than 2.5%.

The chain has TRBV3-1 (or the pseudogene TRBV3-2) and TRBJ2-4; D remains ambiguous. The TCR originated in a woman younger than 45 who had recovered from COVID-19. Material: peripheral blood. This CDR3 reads CASSQPSRIAKNIQYF. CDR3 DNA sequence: TGTGCCAGCAGCCAACCTTCTAGGATAGCCAAAAACATTCAGTACTTC.